This entry features one T cell receptor beta chain sequence. The table lists this clonotype with many counts. Its antigen specificity is not known. Qualities for individual bases were not recorded, and no much larger clone is one base off. The patients picked for sequencing were ones in whom flow cytometry had shown an expansion of CD8+CD57+ cells. Every patient had severe acquired aplastic anemia, diagnosed using the International Study of Aplastic Anemia and Agranulocytosis and Camitta criteria. No therapy had been received by the patients at the time of blood sampling. In this study, sorted CD4+ and CD8+ T cells from the blood of healthy subjects and of severe aplastic anemia patients had their TCR repertoires deep-sequenced. In the USA, patient enrollment took place under clinicaltrials.gov protocols 00001620, 01623167, 00001397, 00071045, 00081523 and 00961064. Ficoll-Paque density gradient centrifugation was used to isolate peripheral blood mononuclear cells. Before DNA was extracted, CD4+ and CD8+ T cells were sorted using either FACS or magnetic beads.

The germline V gene (reference sequence) provides CDR1 DFQATT and CDR2 SNEGSKA. Reading from cysteine to phenylalanine, the CDR3 counts 14 amino acids. Only the CDR3 DNA is retained, 42 bases long and in frame from the first base. Trimming takes 3 bases off V and 4 bases off J; junction bases not matched to a gene: 8. Genomic DNA was used as template for profiling of TCR beta VDJ combinations and CDR3 sequences. TCR repertoire sequencing was run on an Illumina HiSeq 2000. The source study handled its data this way. TRBV/TRBJ rearrangement plots, CDR3 size and DJ length profiles, and Simpson's diversity index were used to assess repertoires. The most abundant DNA sequence in the deep sequencing data was taken as the immunodominant clone. CDR3 amino acid sequences were checked for sharing across subjects and were also compared against the VDJdb database and published repertoires. TCRdb reanalyzed the raw reads on its own, using fastp at Q25 for trimming and MiXCR for clone calling, and kept in-frame beta chains. CDR3 protein sequences are deduplicated, and each keeps its most common genes and DNA. The V and J calls were not made by the authors but by TCRdb's processing. The sample table lists 450,000 to 550,000 distinct CDR3 sequences, under 40% of them with a count of one. The top ten hold 0.75% to 0.95% of the sample.

These data come from a study of CD8+CD57+ T cells in acquired aplastic anemia (dated by TCRdb to between 2017 and 2018). For the wider study: A mean of around 3.3 ug of DNA, ranging from roughly 0.2 to 30 ug, was extracted from sorted CD4+ and CD8+ cells. CD8+CD57+ expansion was defined as frequency above the mean frequency observed in healthy subjects.

Study-wide findings and limitations: Fewer than 30 CD8+ CDR3 sequences were found in both patients and controls but appeared to be highly expressed in patients and within the immunodominant clones of the patients. Patients and healthy controls showed no significant difference in CD8+ Simpson's diversity (P=0.060).

The origin of this receptor is a human donor with aplastic anemia. Source material: sorted CD4+, CD8+, or CD8+CD57+ T cells (not recorded which) from PBMCs. Recombination joined TRBV20-1 with TRBJ1-2, and TRBD1 aligns with 7 junction nucleotides. CDR3 reads: CSASELQGTYGYTF. DNA sequence: TGCAGTGCTAGTGAACTACAGGGGACCTATGGCTACACCTTC.